The 14 T cell receptor beta chains in this list originate from one sample, sequenced in a study of ipilimumab plus nivolumab after autologous stem cell transplantation. Measured with immunoSEQ multiplex PCR; TCRdb has only the in-frame clones, and not every one. This table holds 20,000 to 25,000 clones, 74% found once. The sequencing here drew on PBMCs, taken in a trial of ipilimumab plus nivolumab as post-transplant consolidation. The origin of the receptors is a male donor with diffuse large B-cell lymphoma.

V usage is TRBV23-1 and J usage is TRBJ2-3, with D hard to call. TRBV23-1 is identified as an open reading frame with a role that is uncertain. The V end was cut by 0 bases, the J end by 0 bases, with 4 bases between. The CDR3 has 14 residues. The CDR3 DNA reads as TGCGCCAGCAGTCAATCGGGGAGCACAGATACGCAGTATTTT. Translation gives CASSQSGSTDTQYF.

This sequence joins TRBV10-3 and TRBJ2-2; D tentatively fits TRBD1 or TRBD2 (5 bases each). The V end was cut by 3 bases, the J end by 6 bases, with 17 bases between. CDR1 ENHRY and CDR2 SYGVKD come from the germline V gene. This CDR3 region has 16 residues. Here the CDR3 reads CAISDWGRAVAGELFF. In DNA form, the CDR3 reads TGTGCCATCAGTGATTGGGGGAGAGCCGTCGCCGGGGAGCTGTTTTTT.

The chain uses TRBV5-6 and TRBJ1-5; TRBD1 might be the D (6 bases). V lost 4 bases, J lost 9 bases, and 14 bases lay in between. The CDR3 runs to 13 residues. The germline V gene encodes CDR1 SGHDT and CDR2 YYEEEE. The CDR3 coding sequence is TGTGCCAGCAGCGTCACAGGGTCACGGCCCCAGCATTTT. This codes for CASSVTGSRPQHF.

The V and J genes are TRBV30 and TRBJ1-3, with 8 bases lining up with TRBD1. V dropped 5 bases and J dropped 0; count of bases not matched to a gene: 6. The CDR3 is 15 residues long. Germline CDR1 is GTSNPN and CDR2 is SVGIG (reference sequence). The chain's CDR3 is CAWDTGTGSGNTIYF. The CDR3 DNA sequence: TGTGCCTGGGATACCGGGACAGGCTCTGGAAACACCATATATTTT.

The J gene is TRBJ1-2, the V gene TRBV11-2, with D possibly matching TRBD1 (5 bases). The V end was cut by 2 bases, the J end by 0 bases, with 7 bases between. The length of the CDR3 is 14 residues. The germline V gene encodes CDR1 SGHAT and CDR2 FQNNGV. This CDR3 is CASSLRGSNYGYTF. CDR3 nucleotide sequence: TGTGCCAGCAGCTTACGGGGGTCTAACTATGGCTACACCTTC. Together with reference TRBV11-2 and TRBJ1-2, the CDR3 gives the full variable domain: EAGVAQSPRYKIIEKRQSVAFWCNPISGHATLYWYQQILGQGPKLLIQFQNNGVVDDSQLPKDRFSAERLKGVDSTLKIQPAKLEDSAVYLCASSLRGSNYGYTFGSGTRLTVV.

This clone was observed a single time. The chain is built from TRBV6-5 and TRBJ2-7; D tentatively reads TRBD1 or TRBD2 (5 bases each). The germline V gene has CDR1 MNHEY and CDR2 SVGAGI. Trimming left V 4 bases short and J 1 base short, with 17 bases between. This CDR3 region has 16 residues. The CDR3 sequence is CASSSLRDGDSYEQYF. The CDR3 coding sequence is TGTGCCAGCAGTTCCCTCCGGGACGGTGATTCCTACGAGCAGTACTTC.

The V and J genes are TRBV18 and TRBJ1-1; D unclear. Germline V CDR1 and CDR2: KGHSH, LQKENI. The CDR3 covers 15 residues. The ends were cut back, 6 bases at V and 0 bases at J, with 14 bases in the middle. The CDR3, as DNA: TGTGCCAGCTCTGTTGACGGCGTCATGAACACTGAAGCTTTCTTT. Protein: CASSVDGVMNTEAFF.

The rearrangement links TRBV30 to TRBJ2-2; 8 nucleotides line up with TRBD2. The germline V gene encodes CDR1 GTSNPN and CDR2 SVGIG (reference sequence). V lost 3 bases to trimming and J lost 5 bases; unmatched junction nucleotides: 8. There are 15 residues in the CDR3. CDR3 in DNA: TGTGCCTGGAGCAGGGGACTAGTTCTGACCGGGGAGCTGTTTTTT. Translated: CAWSRGLVLTGELFF.

The table lists this clone with a few counts. The chain carries TRBV29-1 and TRBJ1-4; maybe TRBD1 (5 bases). The V end was cut by 6 bases, the J end by 5 bases, with 16 bases between. This CDR3 has 14 amino acids. CDR1 and CDR2 from the germline V gene are SQVTM and ANQGSEA. The CDR3 region is CSVGRGTGNEKLFF. In DNA, the CDR3 is TGCAGCGTAGGGCGAGGGACTGGGAATGAAAAACTGTTTTTT.

The V and J genes are TRBV9 and TRBJ1-2; 10 nucleotides match TRBD1. The germline CDR1 and CDR2 sequences are SGDLS and YYNGEE. The CDR3 covers 15 residues. J was trimmed by 3 bases and V by 2 bases; bases with no gene match: 4. The chain's CDR3 is CASSVTGTGDYGYTF. The CDR3 DNA sequence: TGTGCCAGCAGCGTTACCGGGACAGGGGACTATGGCTACACCTTC.

The V gene is TRBV5-1, the J gene TRBJ1-2; a weak D match, TRBD1 (5 bases). Germline V gives CDR1 SGHRS, CDR2 YFSETQ. V was shortened by 1 base and J by 4 bases, with 11 bases between the two germline ends. This CDR3 spans 14 amino acids. CDR3 nucleotides: TGCGCCAGCAGCTTGCAAGACAGCTCCTATGGCTACACCTTC. Protein product: CASSLQDSSYGYTF.

This sequence joins TRBV2 and TRBJ2-7; D unclear. Per the germline V gene, CDR1 is SNHLY and CDR2 is FYNNEI. Trimming took off 10 bases at V and 2 bases at J, with 18 bases between the two ends. The length of the CDR3 is 14 residues. CDR3 protein: CANGQTQLTYEQYF. The CDR3 DNA sequence: TGTGCCAACGGCCAGACCCAGTTGACCTACGAGCAGTACTTC. The full variable domain, rest sourced from reference TRBV2 and TRBJ2-7, is EPEVTQTPSHQVTQMGQEVILRCVPISNHLYFYWYRQILGQKVEFLVSFYNNEISEKSEIFDDQFSVERPDGSNFTLKIRSTKLEDSAMYFCANGQTQLTYEQYFGPGTRLTVT.

Remarks on this clone: At one boundary the junction diverges from the germline segment, which might be a read error. The chain recombines TRBV7-7 with TRBJ2-1, with D hard to call. Looked up from germline, CDR1 is SSHAT and CDR2 is FNYEAQ (reference sequence). This CDR3 is 16 amino acids long. CDR3 sequence reads: CASSLVGPLAYNEQFF. The CDR3 DNA sequence: TGTGCTAGCAGCTTAGTTGGCCCCCTAGCCTACAATGAGCAGTTCTTC.

There are a few counts of this clone. V usage is TRBV18 and J usage is TRBJ2-7, with D possibly being TRBD1 or TRBD2 (5 bases each). CDR1 KGHSH and CDR2 LQKENI come from the germline V gene. CDR3 length: 13 residues. V was clipped by 1 base and J by 5 bases, with 9 bases between them. The CDR3 DNA reads as TGTGCCAGCTCACCACGGGGACCCGACGAGCAGTACTTC. As protein: CASSPRGPDEQYF.